This T cell receptor (beta chain) was identified in a study of cytomegalovirus exposure and HLA in healthy donors. A note on this clone: What it binds is unknown.

This PCR relied on a set of 60 Vbeta primers and 13 Jbeta primers. Repertoires were generated with immunoSEQ multiplex PCR, while TCRdb's copy carries only in-frame clones and drops some. Here the sample spans under 170,000 clones, around 60% being singletons. Germline V gene lookup returns CDR1 LNHDA and CDR2 SQIVND (reference sequence). With V trimmed by 2 bases and J by 6 bases, 10 bases remained unmatched. This CDR3 has 16 residues. Study findings and constraints: Most observed TCR sequences were rare, whereas some public TCRs were detected in many donors. Presence/absence results assume similar sequencing depth per donor, which may not hold. It was reported that TCR beta sequences correctly inferred the HLA-A and HLA-B alleles for most subjects.

Sequenced sample: PBMCs. This chain joins TRBV19 and TRBJ1-5; 7 bases align to TRBD1. This TCR was sampled from a woman aged 55-69 years in good health and CMV-seropositive. CDR3 sequence: CASSISVRGRVQPQHF. CDR3 bases: TGTGCCAGTAGTATATCAGTGAGGGGGCGGGTTCAGCCCCAGCATTTT.